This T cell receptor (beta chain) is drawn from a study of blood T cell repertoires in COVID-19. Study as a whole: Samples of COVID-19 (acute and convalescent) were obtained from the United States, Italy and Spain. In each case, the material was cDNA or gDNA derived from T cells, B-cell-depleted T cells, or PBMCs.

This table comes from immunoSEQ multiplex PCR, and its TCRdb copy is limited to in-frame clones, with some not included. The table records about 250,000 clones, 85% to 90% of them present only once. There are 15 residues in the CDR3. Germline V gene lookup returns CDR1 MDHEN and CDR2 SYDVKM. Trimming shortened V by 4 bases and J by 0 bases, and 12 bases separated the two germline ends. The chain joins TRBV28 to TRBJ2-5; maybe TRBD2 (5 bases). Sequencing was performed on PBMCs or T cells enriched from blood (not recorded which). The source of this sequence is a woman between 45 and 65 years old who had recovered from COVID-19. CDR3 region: CASSSRPGNQETQYF. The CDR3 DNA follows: TGTGCCAGCAGTTCCAGACCGGGAAACCAAGAGACCCAGTACTTC.